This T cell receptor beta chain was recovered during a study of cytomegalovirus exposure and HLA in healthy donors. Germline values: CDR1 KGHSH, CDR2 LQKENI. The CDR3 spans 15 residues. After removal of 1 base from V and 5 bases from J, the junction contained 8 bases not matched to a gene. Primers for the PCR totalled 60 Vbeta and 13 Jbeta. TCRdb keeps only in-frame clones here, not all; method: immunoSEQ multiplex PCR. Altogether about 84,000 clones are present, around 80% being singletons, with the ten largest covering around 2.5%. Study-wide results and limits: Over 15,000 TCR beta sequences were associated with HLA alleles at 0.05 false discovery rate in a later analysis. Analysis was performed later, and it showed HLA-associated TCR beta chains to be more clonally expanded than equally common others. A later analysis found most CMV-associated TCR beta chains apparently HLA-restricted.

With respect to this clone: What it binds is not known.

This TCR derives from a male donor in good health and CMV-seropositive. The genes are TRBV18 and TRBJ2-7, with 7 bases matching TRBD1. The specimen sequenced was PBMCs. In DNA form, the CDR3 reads TGTGCCAGCTCACCACTCGAGACAGGGTGGAACGAGCAGTACTTC. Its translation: CASSPLETGWNEQYF.